These 14 T cell receptor beta chains originate from one sample sequenced in a study of human T cells and chemical hapten exposure. Stated time point: patch test 2, 6 weeks after DPC sensitization. Treatment defined: therapeutic diphenylcyclopropenone sensitization with weekly scalp DPC. TCRdb independently ran MiXCR on the RACE reads; one entry per CDR3 protein. The sample gives nearly 55,000 distinct CDR3 sequences, 7.5% to 10% of which show up once; approximately 1.6% is in the top ten. Sequences were derived from whole blood, sampled in connection with sensitization to the hapten diphenylcyclopropenone (DPC). All receptors come from a woman between 45 and 65 years old with alopecia areata. Some clones in this sample may be carry-over from other donors' samples.

This clonotype was counted a few times. The chain uses TRBV28 and TRBJ2-7; D possibly corresponds to TRBD1 (6 bases). Germline-derived CDR1 and CDR2 are MDHEN and SYDVKM. V dropped 4 bases and J dropped 3 bases, with 13 bases sitting between them. The length of the CDR3 is 14 residues. This chain's CDR3 is CASSSRDIRYEQYF. CDR3 bases: TGTGCCAGCAGTTCCCGGGACATTCGCTACGAGCAGTACTTC.

The chain has TRBV25-1 and TRBJ2-7; no clear D gene. Trimming pared 4 bases from V and 7 bases from J, leaving 8 bases between. The CDR3 consists of 11 residues. Per germline, CDR1 MGHDK and CDR2 SYGVNS. The DNA of the CDR3 is TGTGCCAGCAGTGCCGAGACAGAGCAGTACTTC. Translating gives CASSAETEQYF.

V is TRBV5-4 and J is TRBJ1-6; D may be TRBD1 (6 bases). Germline values: CDR1 SGHNT, CDR2 YYREEE (reference sequence). Trimming took 4 bases from V and 12 from J, leaving 17 bases between them. This CDR3 region has 14 residues. CDR3 sequence (DNA): TGTGCCAGCAGCCCGCTAAACAGGGAAGGACCCCTCCACTTT. As protein: CASSPLNREGPLHF. The whole variable domain, filled in from reference TRBV5-4 and TRBJ1-6, reads ETGVTQSPTHLIKTRGQQVTLRCSSQSGHNTVSWYQQALGQGPQFIFQYYREEENGRGNFPPRFSGLQFPNYSSELNVNALELDDSALYLCASSPLNREGPLHFGNGTRLTVT.

On this clonotype: One end of the junction fails to match germline, which may point to a read error. The chain carries TRBV6-5 and TRBJ2-2; 10 bases map to TRBD2. Germline values: CDR1 MNHEY, CDR2 SVGAGI. This CDR3 is 15 amino acids long. CDR3 region: CASTASGSYTGELSF. CDR3 sequence (DNA): TGTGCCAGCACGGCTAGCGGGAGTTACACCGGGGAGCTGTCTTTT.

This clonotype was observed at least ten times. The chain uses TRBV7-2 and TRBJ1-1, with TRBD1 as a possible D gene (5 bases). This CDR3 contains 14 residues. Per germline, CDR1 SGHTA and CDR2 FQGNSA. Trimming left V 4 bases short and J 1 base short, with 10 bases between. CDR3 coding DNA: TGTGCCAGCAGCTCAAGTGGGGGGAACACTGAAGCTTTCTTT. Its translation is CASSSSGGNTEAFF.

The table lists this clonotype with a few counts. The chain couples TRBV5-4 to TRBJ2-3; D possibly uses TRBD1 or TRBD2 (6 bases each). The germline V gene encodes CDR1 SGHNT and CDR2 YYREEE (reference sequence). Trimming stripped 2 bases from V and 8 bases from J, with 18 bases between. The CDR3 is 15 amino acids. This CDR3 reads CASSLQWGAGGTQYF. CDR3 bases: TGTGCCAGCAGCTTACAATGGGGGGCGGGCGGTACGCAGTATTTT.

At least ten counts were recorded for this clonotype. For the CDR3, the DNA is TGTGCCAGCAGCTTGGACAGCTATAATGAAAAACTGTTTTTT. Protein sequence: CASSLDSYNEKLFF. J is TRBJ1-4 and V is TRBV5-5; D remains ambiguous. CDR1 SGHKS and CDR2 YYEKEE come from the germline V gene (reference sequence). The V gene lost 0 bases and the J gene lost 4 bases, with 7 bases spanning the gap. The CDR3 is 14 amino acids.

This chain joins TRBV27 and TRBJ2-7, with 10 bases aligning to TRBD1. Germline V gives CDR1 MNHEY, CDR2 SMNVEV (reference sequence). The V and J ends lost 3 bases and 6 bases, in that order; junction bases with no gene match: 2. This CDR3 is 13 amino acids long. Here the CDR3 DNA reads TGTGCCAGCAGTTTTGGACAGGGGGTCGAGCAGTACTTC. This sequence encodes CASSFGQGVEQYF.

This clonotype turned up a few times. The chain joins TRBV7-2 to TRBJ2-7; TRBD2 agrees at 7 bases. The CDR3 is made up of 16 amino acids. Trimming removed 1 base from V and 2 bases from J; junction bases left unmatched: 8. Germline lookup yields CDR1 SGHTA and CDR2 FQGNSA. CDR3 residues: CASSLVFGTTPYEQYF. DNA for the CDR3: TGTGCCAGCAGCTTAGTATTTGGGACTACCCCCTACGAGCAGTACTTC.

This clonotype has only a few counts. The J gene is TRBJ2-7, the V gene TRBV28; 7 bases fit TRBD1. The germline V gene has CDR1 MDHEN and CDR2 SYDVKM. The junction had 6 bases not matched to a gene; V was cut back by 3 bases and J by 4 bases. This CDR3 comprises 14 residues. CDR3 sequence: CASSLGTGVYEQYF. The CDR3 DNA reads TGTGCCAGCAGTTTGGGAACAGGGGTATACGAGCAGTACTTC.

This clonotype showed up just a few times. The V and J genes are TRBV20-1 and TRBJ1-2; unclear D gene. Germline assignment: CDR1 DFQATT and CDR2 SNEGSKA (reference sequence). V lost 2 bases and J lost 2, with 9 bases in between. The length of the CDR3 is 13 residues. DNA of the CDR3: TGCAGTGCTAGACCCACAGTGAACTATGGCTACACCTTC. Translating gives CSARPTVNYGYTF.

This clonotype was counted only a few times. The chain employs TRBV5-1 and TRBJ2-7; tentative D call: TRBD1 (6 bases). CDR1 and CDR2 (germline): SGHRS, YFSETQ. This CDR3 is 13 amino acids long. The V and J ends lost 0 bases and 5 bases respectively, with 9 bases between them. The CDR3 sequence is CASSLARGNEQYF. The CDR3 DNA sequence: TGCGCCAGCAGCTTGGCCAGGGGCAACGAGCAGTACTTC.

The rearrangement uses TRBV5-5 and TRBJ2-3; 10 bases agree with TRBD2. The CDR3 sequence is 17 residues long. V trimming: 2 bases; J trimming: 0 bases; junction bases outside the gene matches: 6. Germline-derived CDR1 and CDR2 are SGHKS and YYEKEE (reference sequence). CDR3 in DNA: TGTGCCAGCAGCTTACTTCCACTAGCGGGGAGCACAGATACGCAGTATTTT. The encoded protein is CASSLLPLAGSTDTQYF.

V is TRBV7-2 and J is TRBJ2-7; 12 bases are a match to TRBD1. Losses at the gene ends were 0 bases for V and 5 bases for J; bases not matched to a gene: 2. Germline values: CDR1 SGHTA, CDR2 FQGNSA. The CDR3 runs to 15 residues. This CDR3 reads CASSLAGTGGHEQYF. Written as DNA, the CDR3 is TGTGCCAGCAGCTTAGCAGGGACAGGGGGCCACGAGCAGTACTTC. Full variable domain (remainder filled in from reference TRBV7-2 and TRBJ2-7): GAGVSQSPSNKVTEKGKDVELRCDPISGHTALYWYRQSLGQGLEFLIYFQGNSAPDKSGLPSDRFSAERTGGSVSTLTIQRTQQEDSAVYLCASSLAGTGGHEQYFGPGTRLTVT.